Below, 10 T cell receptor beta chains from the same sample are listed, as sequenced in a study of T-cell memory formation after mild COVID-19. TCRdb passed the 5' RACE reads through MiXCR, listing each CDR3 protein once. The table records under 300,000 distinct CDR3 sequences, 15% to 20% of them present only once. Sequenced input: PBMCs or a T cell subset sorted from them (not recorded which). The receptors shown here come from a man between 18 and 35 years old who had mild COVID-19 (a few samples of this study predate the infection). Cell type and time point are not known.

This clonotype was observed a few times. This rearrangement joins TRBV10-3 to TRBJ1-4; D gene ambiguous. The CDR3 loop spans 15 amino acids. Germline values: CDR1 ENHRY, CDR2 SYGVKD. Trimming removed 5 bases from V and 0 bases from J, with 10 bases in between. CDR3 nucleotides: TGTGCCATCAGTAACAGTCTTACAACTAATGAAAAACTGTTTTTT. Translation gives CAISNSLTTNEKLFF.

This clonotype was seen many times. The chain is built from TRBV4-1 and TRBJ2-5; D is uncertain. The CDR3 contains 16 residues. V dropped 1 base and J dropped 7 bases, with 19 bases sitting between them. Per the germline V gene, CDR1 is MGHRA and CDR2 is YSYEKL. The CDR3 loop reads CASSQASIGIEGTQYF. The DNA for the CDR3 is TGCGCCAGCAGCCAAGCTTCAATAGGGATCGAAGGGACCCAGTACTTC.

This clonotype was counted a few times. J is TRBJ2-7 and V is TRBV6-5; D is undetermined. This CDR3 spans 16 amino acids. Trimming took off 2 bases at V and 0 bases at J, with 14 bases between the two ends. Germline assignment: CDR1 MNHEY and CDR2 SVGAGI. DNA for the CDR3: TGTGCCAGCAGTTACCGGGCAGGCCGTGTCTCCTACGAGCAGTACTTC. This codes for CASSYRAGRVSYEQYF.

The V gene is TRBV12-3 or TRBV12-4, the J gene TRBJ1-1, with no clear D. The CDR3 extends over 14 amino acids. V was shortened by 6 bases and J by 0 bases, with 11 bases between the two germline ends. The CDR3 is CASRHRVLNTEAFF. CDR3 in DNA: TGTGCCAGCAGGCACCGCGTTCTGAACACTGAAGCTTTCTTT.

This clonotype was observed at least ten times. CDR3 sequence reads: CASSQGANTGELFF. The CDR3 DNA reads as TGTGCCAGCAGTCAGGGGGCGAACACCGGGGAGCTGTTTTTT. The genes are TRBV6-5 and TRBJ2-2, with 7 bases matching TRBD1. V gave up 5 bases and J gave up 0 bases; unmatched junction bases: 0. The CDR3 contains 14 residues. Germline CDR1 is MNHEY and CDR2 is SVGAGI.

This chain joins TRBV20-1 and TRBJ1-1; maybe TRBD1 (5 bases). V lost 1 base, J lost 8 bases, and 23 bases lay in between. The CDR3 loop spans 16 amino acids. The germline V gene encodes CDR1 DFQATT and CDR2 SNEGSKA (reference sequence). The CDR3 coding sequence is TGCAGTGCTAGAGCAACCCCGGGACCACGTCCCCGCGAAGCTTTCTTT. Encoded protein: CSARATPGPRPREAFF.

Note on this clonotype: Mismatch with germline at one junction end may stem from a read error. The rearrangement uses TRBV28 and TRBJ2-5; the D is unclear. Per germline, CDR1 MDHEN and CDR2 SYDVKM. This CDR3 contains 14 residues. The CDR3 spells CVSSLPRVQETQYF. Written as DNA, the CDR3 is TGTGTCAGCAGTTTACCGCGAGTCCAAGAGACCCAGTACTTC. Complete variable domain (other parts from reference TRBV28 and TRBJ2-5): DVKVTQSSRYLVKRTGEKVFLECVQDMDHENMFWYRQDPGLGLRLIYFSYDVKMKEKGDIPEGYSVSREKKERFSLILESASTNQTSMYLCVSSLPRVQETQYFGPGTRLLVL.

The J gene is TRBJ2-5, the V gene TRBV4-3, with D hard to call. CDR1 is LGHNA and CDR2 is YSLEER in the germline V gene. The CDR3 covers 14 residues. Trimming removed 4 bases at V and 0 bases at J, with 9 bases between. The CDR3 DNA reads as TGCGCCAGCAGCCCTAATTGGGACCAAGAGACCCAGTACTTC. It specifies CASSPNWDQETQYF.

This clonotype was seen a handful of times. The V call is TRBV4-1, the J call TRBJ1-3, with unresolved D. The CDR3 totals 13 residues. In germline, CDR1 is MGHRA, CDR2 YSYEKL. The V and J ends lost 0 bases and 4 bases respectively, with 4 bases between them. The CDR3 sequence: CASSQEKGNTIYF. CDR3 in DNA: TGCGCCAGCAGCCAAGAGAAGGGAAACACCATATATTTT.

V gene TRBV7-2 combines with J gene TRBJ1-3; maybe TRBD1 (5 bases). The CDR3 loop spans 16 amino acids. Trimming removed 5 bases from V and 4 bases from J, with 18 bases in between. Germline lookup yields CDR1 SGHTA and CDR2 FQGNSA. Here the CDR3 DNA reads TGTGCCAGCAGCGCGGGGGGGATCAGATCCGGAAACACCATATATTTT. This codes for CASSAGGIRSGNTIYF.